One and the same sample provided the 25 T cell receptor beta chains below, sequenced in a study of blood T cell repertoires in COVID-19 (TCRdb year 2020). The library came from the immunoSEQ multiplex PCR assay. Drawn from immuneACCESS, this table holds only the in-frame rearrangements with V and J called that TCRdb kept. Clones are partly lost; checked studies trace under half to an unresolved V gene and leave the rest unexplained. Across this sample there are around 220,000 clones, with 75% to 90% seen only once. The ten largest clones take up 4.5% to 5.5% of the sample. What was sequenced was peripheral blood. Receptors originate from a human donor in a cohort sampled during active COVID-19.

The rearrangement joins TRBV3-1 (or the pseudogene TRBV3-2) to TRBJ1-5, with a tentative D call TRBD1 (5 bases). CDR1 and CDR2 (germline): LGHDT, YNNKEL (reference sequence). The V end was cut by 4 bases, the J end by 11 bases, with 12 bases between. The CDR3 has 12 amino acids. The CDR3 nucleotides are TGTGCCAGCAGCCTGCAGGGTCTAGCCCAGCATTTT. Its protein product is CASSLQGLAQHF.

This clone came up once. J is TRBJ2-3 and V is TRBV7-2, with TRBD2 matching 12 bases. The ends lost 4 bases at V and 5 bases at J; junction bases unmatched: 4. This CDR3 has 15 residues. CDR1 and CDR2 from the germline V gene are SGHTA and FQGNSA. CDR3 in amino acids: CASSSTSGGGDTQYF. CDR3 DNA: TGTGCCAGCAGCTCGACTAGCGGGGGTGGAGATACGCAGTATTTT.

The rearrangement links TRBV30 to TRBJ2-7; a weak D match, TRBD1 (6 bases). The CDR3 is 14 residues long. In germline, CDR1 is GTSNPN, CDR2 SVGIG (reference sequence). V shed 1 base and J shed 3 bases, with 13 bases lying between them. The CDR3 here is CAWSALRGSYEQYF. The DNA of the CDR3 is TGTGCCTGGAGTGCCCTTAGGGGGAGCTACGAGCAGTACTTC.

The V call is TRBV29-1, the J call TRBJ2-1, with D possibly being TRBD2 (5 bases). Per the germline V gene, CDR1 is SQVTM and CDR2 is ANQGSEA. CDR3 size: 13 residues. The germline V and J ends were trimmed by 4 bases and 5 bases, with 12 bases remaining between them. CDR3 amino acids: CSVALVSDNEQFF. CDR3 sequence (DNA): TGCAGCGTTGCACTAGTATCGGACAATGAGCAGTTCTTC.

The genes are TRBV6-6 and TRBJ1-5, with D possibly matching TRBD1 (6 bases). Deletions cut 7 bases from V and 7 bases from J, with 20 bases between. This CDR3 has 15 residues. Germline V gives CDR1 MNHNY, CDR2 SVGAGI (reference sequence). The CDR3 region is CASTPLRQGNQPQHF. DNA for the CDR3: TGTGCCAGCACGCCCCTCCGCCAGGGGAACCAGCCCCAGCATTTT.

This clone was counted once. V and J are TRBV6-2 or TRBV6-3 and TRBJ2-1; D gene unclear. Germline values: CDR1 MNHEY, CDR2 SVGEGT. The CDR3 runs to 12 residues. Trimming cost V 6 bases and J 8 bases, with 11 bases left between them. CDR3: CASSLLGYEQFF. The CDR3 region has the DNA TGTGCCAGCAGCCTCCTAGGATATGAGCAGTTCTTC.

This chain uses TRBV18 with TRBJ1-3; 8 bases line up with TRBD1. Per the germline V gene, CDR1 is KGHSH and CDR2 is LQKENI. CDR3 size: 14 residues. The V and J ends lost 3 bases and 4 bases, in that order; junction bases with no gene match: 2. In DNA form, the CDR3 reads TGTGCCAGCTCACCGGGGACAGGAGGAAACACCATATATTTT. This translates into CASSPGTGGNTIYF.

This clone was observed a few times. This rearrangement joins TRBV5-6 to TRBJ2-7, with D perhaps TRBD1 (5 bases). CDR3 size: 14 residues. Per the germline V gene, CDR1 is SGHDT and CDR2 is YYEEEE. The V end was cut by 4 bases, the J end by 2 bases, with 13 bases between. CDR3 in amino acids: CASSLDRTTYEQYF. As DNA, the CDR3 is TGTGCCAGCAGCCTCGACAGAACTACCTACGAGCAGTACTTC.

The chain is built from TRBV18 and TRBJ1-1; TRBD1 might be the D (6 bases). The CDR3 consists of 15 residues. Per the germline V gene, CDR1 is KGHSH and CDR2 is LQKENI. Trimming took 4 bases from V and 3 from J, leaving 15 bases between them. The CDR3 is CASSLNWGRDTEAFF. In DNA form, the CDR3 reads TGTGCCAGCTCACTTAATTGGGGGCGAGACACTGAAGCTTTCTTT.

The J gene is TRBJ2-2, the V gene TRBV2; D uncertain. The CDR3 has 12 residues. The germline CDR1 and CDR2 sequences are SNHLY and FYNNEI. The V and J ends lost 2 bases and 7 bases respectively, with 5 bases between them. The CDR3 nucleotides read TGTGCCAGCAGTGAACAAATCGGGGAGCTGTTTTTT. It translates to CASSEQIGELFF.

The chain employs TRBV21-1 and TRBJ1-4; no check of the table's D call, TRBD1, against the DNA was made. TRBV21-1 is reported as a pseudogene. The CDR3 has 15 amino acids. CDR3 amino acids: CASSKNGTGHEKLFF. The CDR3 DNA follows: TGTGCCAGCAGCAAAAACGGGACAGGCCATGAAAAACTGTTTTTT.

The rearrangement joins TRBV27 to TRBJ2-7, with 7 bases fitting TRBD2. Per the germline V gene, CDR1 is MNHEY and CDR2 is SMNVEV (reference sequence). J was trimmed by 4 bases and V by 5 bases; bases with no gene match: 11. The CDR3 runs 15 residues. This CDR3 is CASSPLSGGKYEQYF. The DNA for the CDR3 is TGTGCCAGCAGTCCGCTATCGGGGGGAAAATACGAGCAGTACTTC.

The rearrangement links TRBV27 to TRBJ2-5, with TRBD1 matching over 7 bases. Trimming cost V 2 bases and J 0 bases; bases outside gene matches: 3. Per germline, CDR1 MNHEY and CDR2 SMNVEV (reference sequence). CDR3 length: 15 residues. This CDR3 is CASSLQGQNQETQYF. Here the CDR3 DNA reads TGTGCCAGCAGTTTACAGGGACAGAACCAAGAGACCCAGTACTTC.

A word on this clone: Within the sample, other DNA sequences also encode this same CDR3. The DNA for the CDR3 is TGTGCCAGCAGTGACAGAGGGGGCACTGAAGCTTTCTTT. It encodes CASSDRGGTEAFF. J is TRBJ1-1 and V is TRBV6-4, with D maybe TRBD1 (6 bases). This CDR3 is 13 amino acids long. V was clipped by 2 bases and J by 4 bases, with 8 bases between them. Germline-derived CDR1 and CDR2 are MRHNA and SNTAGT.

The rearrangement uses TRBV7-3 and TRBJ2-5, with 11 bases that match TRBD2. The CDR3 covers 14 residues. CDR1 is SGHTA, CDR2 FQGTGA, per germline. V shed 5 bases and J 4 bases; nucleotides not matched to a gene: 3. The CDR3 is CASSHGLAGETQYF. The CDR3 DNA follows: TGTGCCAGCAGCCACGGACTAGCGGGAGAGACCCAGTACTTC.

The rearrangement links TRBV29-1 to TRBJ1-5; the match to TRBD1 covers 9 bases. J lost 3 bases, V lost 4 bases, and 4 bases had no gene match. The CDR3 loop spans 14 amino acids. CDR1 and CDR2 (germline): SQVTM, ANQGSEA. The CDR3: CSVVTGGLNQPQHF. The CDR3 DNA reads TGCAGCGTTGTGACAGGGGGTCTCAATCAGCCCCAGCATTTT.

DNA of the CDR3: TGTGCCAGCAGCCGGGGGGCAACGGGGGTTAGCACAGATACGCAGTATTTT. Protein: CASSRGATGVSTDTQYF. The rearrangement joins TRBV9 to TRBJ2-3; TRBD2 might be the D (7 bases). Germline CDR1 is SGDLS and CDR2 is YYNGEE. There are 17 residues in the CDR3. Trimming took off 4 bases at V and 0 bases at J, with 18 bases between the two ends.

CDR3 amino acids: CASSQTGTIIINEQFF. The CDR3 DNA sequence: TGCGCCAGCAGCCAGACCGGGACAATCATAATCAATGAGCAGTTCTTC. The V gene is TRBV4-3, the J gene TRBJ2-1, with D perhaps matching TRBD1 (6 bases). This CDR3 has 16 residues. V shed 3 bases and J shed 6 bases, with 18 bases lying between them. Looked up from germline, CDR1 is LGHNA and CDR2 is YSLEER.

J is TRBJ1-3 and V is TRBV7-6, with TRBD1 matching over 7 bases. The germline gives CDR1 SGHVS, CDR2 FNYEAQ. This CDR3 is 19 amino acids long. V dropped 5 bases and J dropped 0; count of bases not matched to a gene: 16. The CDR3 loop reads CASSPSLRDSVYSGNTIYF. The CDR3 DNA reads as TGTGCCAGCAGCCCAAGTCTTCGGGACAGCGTATACTCTGGAAACACCATATATTTT.

This rearrangement joins TRBV7-9 to TRBJ2-6; D is unresolved. The ends were cut back, 1 base at V and 3 bases at J, with 16 bases in the middle. The CDR3 loop spans 18 amino acids. The V gene's germline CDR1 is SEHNR and CDR2 FQNEAQ (reference sequence). The CDR3 loop is CASSLDLSRGHGANVLTF. The CDR3 DNA sequence: TGTGCCAGCAGCTTAGACCTCTCCAGAGGCCATGGGGCCAACGTCCTGACTTTC.

This chain links TRBV28 with TRBJ2-5; 7 positions agree with TRBD1. The germline V gene has CDR1 MDHEN and CDR2 SYDVKM. The CDR3 runs 15 residues. Unmatched junction bases numbered 3, after V lost 2 bases and J lost 0 bases. The CDR3 sequence is CASSLLGTDQETQYF. DNA of the CDR3: TGTGCCAGCAGTTTACTGGGGACAGACCAAGAGACCCAGTACTTC.

The V and J genes are TRBV5-4 and TRBJ2-6; no reliable D call. V lost 4 bases, J lost 2 bases, and 10 bases lay in between. CDR1 and CDR2 from the germline V gene are SGHNT and YYREEE (reference sequence). CDR3 length equals 15 residues. The CDR3 region has the DNA TGTGCCAGCAGCGCCGGTGTGCCTGGGGCCAACGTCCTGACTTTC. Amino acid sequence: CASSAGVPGANVLTF. Based on the CDR3 plus reference TRBV5-4 and TRBJ2-6, the full variable domain is ETGVTQSPTHLIKTRGQQVTLRCSSQSGHNTVSWYQQALGQGPQFIFQYYREEENGRGNFPPRFSGLQFPNYSSELNVNALELDDSALYLCASSAGVPGANVLTFGAGSRLTVL.

This clone was recorded a few times. The chain carries TRBV11-1 and TRBJ2-7; D unclear. CDR1 and CDR2 (germline): SGHAT, FQDESV (reference sequence). The CDR3 spans 14 residues. V lost 1 base and J lost 6, with 13 bases in between. The CDR3, as DNA: TGTGCCAGCAGCTTAGTTCGGCAGGCTCCCGAGCAGTACTTC. It encodes CASSLVRQAPEQYF.

The count of this clone is one. The V and J genes are TRBV7-2 and TRBJ1-2; maybe TRBD1 (5 bases). The germline V gene encodes CDR1 SGHTA and CDR2 FQGNSA. The CDR3 consists of 13 residues. V was cut by 7 bases and J by 8 bases, with 17 bases left in between. The CDR3 bases are TGTGCCAGCACCCCCCGGGCAGGGCAAGGCTACACCTTC. As protein: CASTPRAGQGYTF.

The chain joins TRBV6-1 to TRBJ1-1; 12 positions match TRBD1. Per germline, CDR1 MNHNS and CDR2 SASEGT. V lost 4 bases and J lost 1; bases outside the gene matches: 10. The CDR3 has 18 residues. The CDR3 nucleotides read TGTGCCAGCAGTGCCCGTTACGGGACAGGGGGCAAGAACACTGAAGCTTTCTTT. Translation gives CASSARYGTGGKNTEAFF.